Listed below are T cell receptor beta chains from one sample, sequenced in a study of vaccination and CD4 T cells after COVID-19. TCRdb fed the PCR reads into MiXCR, producing one record per CDR3 protein. The sample has 19,000 or so distinct CDR3 sequences, approximately 36% seen once. The antigens for these receptors are not known. The sequenced sample was CD4+ T cells from blood, cultured in vitro. The source is a human donor who had recovered from COVID-19. Each CDR3 is given with its conserved first and last residue. The order of the fields is V gene, D gene, clone size, CDR3 length, J gene, CDR3 DNA, CDR3 protein. D genes are given only for firm matches. Part of the rows lack a size; the others show once, few, many or a class for expanded clones.

>TRBV2|-|-|13|TRBJ2-1
TGTGCCAGCAGTGAGGATTGGCAAATGAGGCAGTTCTTC
CASSEDWQMRQFF
>TRBV2|-|-|14|TRBJ2-5
TGTGCCAGCAAGCAGGGGAGGTACCAAGAGACCCAGTACTTC
CASKQGRYQETQYF
>TRBV6-5|TRBD1|-|17|TRBJ1-6
TGTGCCAGCAGTTACTCGATCTCAGGGCAGGGGGTTTCACCCCTCCACTTT
CASSYSISGQGVSPLHF
>TRBV20-1|TRBD1|few|16|TRBJ1-1
TGCAGTGCTAGAAAGCGGACAGGCCGGGATGCCACTGAAGCTTTCTTT
CSARKRTGRDATEAFF
>TRBV19|TRBD2|few|15|TRBJ2-7
TGTGCCAGTAGTGCCACTAGCGGCTTTCAGTACGAGCAGTACTTC
CASSATSGFQYEQYF
>TRBV20-1|TRBD2|-|13|TRBJ2-5
TGCAGTGCCAGACTAGCGGGGAAAGAGACCCAGTACTTC
CSARLAGKETQYF
>TRBV18|-|once|13|TRBJ2-7
TGTGCCAGCTCTCCTACCGGAACCTACGAGCAGTACTTC
CASSPTGTYEQYF
>TRBV6-1|-|few|15|TRBJ1-6
TGTGCCAGCAGTGAAGAGGGCAGGGTTGATTCACCCCTCCACTTT
CASSEEGRVDSPLHF
>TRBV19|-|-|14|TRBJ1-2
TGTGCCACAGCCCCACAGGGTTTTACTAACGGCTACACCTTC
CATAPQGFTNGYTF
>TRBV18|-|few|15|TRBJ2-5
TGTGCCAGCTCACCAGCCCCAGGGGGGGCAGAGACCCAGTACTTC
CASSPAPGGAETQYF
>TRBV6-1|TRBD1|few|11|TRBJ1-2
TGTGCCAGCAGCGACAGGGATGGCTACACCTTC
CASSDRDGYTF
>TRBV6-1|TRBD1|few|15|TRBJ2-2
TGTGCCAGCAGTCGCGGGACAGGGCCCACCGGGGAGCTGTTTTTT
CASSRGTGPTGELFF
>TRBV28|-|few|12|TRBJ1-6
TGTGCCAGCAGTTTAGGAGTTTCACCCCTCCACTTT
CASSLGVSPLHF
>TRBV19|TRBD1|-|16|TRBJ2-2
TGTGCCAGTATGACAGGGGATAGCCTTCACCCCGGGGAGCTGTTTTTT
CASMTGDSLHPGELFF
>TRBV19|-|-|15|TRBJ2-3
TGTGCCAGTAGTATCGGTGGAGGGCCTGTAGATACGCAGTATTTT
CASSIGGGPVDTQYF
>TRBV12-3/TRBV12-4|-|-|14|TRBJ2-7
TGTGCCAGCAGTTCCTCTGCGGGCCCCTACGAGCAGTACTTC
CASSSSAGPYEQYF
>TRBV29-1|TRBD1|few|17|TRBJ1-2
TGCAGCGTTGCCCAAGGGGGAGGGAACAGGGGAGGATATGGCTACACCTTC
CSVAQGGGNRGGYGYTF
>TRBV28|TRBD1|-|16|TRBJ1-6
TGTGCCAGCAGATCACCCGGGACAGGGAAGGATTCACCCCTCCACTTT
CASRSPGTGKDSPLHF
>TRBV2|TRBD2|few|15|TRBJ2-3
TGTGCCAGCAGTGAACAGCGGGGACTCACAGATACGCAGTATTTT
CASSEQRGLTDTQYF
>TRBV19|TRBD1|-|13|TRBJ1-4
TGTGCCAGTAAGGGACAGGGAAATGAAAAACTGTTTTTT
CASKGQGNEKLFF
>TRBV20-1|TRBD2|-|19|TRBJ2-1
TGCAGTGCTACCGGGACCCTACTAGCGGGAGGCACCTCCTACAATGAGCAGTTCTTC
CSATGTLLAGGTSYNEQFF
>TRBV10-3|-|-|12|TRBJ2-3
TGTGCCATCAGCGGGGGAGCAGATACGCAGTATTTT
CAISGGADTQYF
>TRBV10-3|-|-|15|TRBJ1-6
TGTGCCATCAGTGAGATCGGGGGGCAGGGATCACCCCTCCACTTT
CAISEIGGQGSPLHF
>TRBV6-1|TRBD2|-|14|TRBJ2-7
TGTGCCAGCAGTCAAGCGGGGCTCAGCTACGAGCAGTACTTC
CASSQAGLSYEQYF
>TRBV19|-|-|11|TRBJ2-2
TGTGCCAGTCAGAACACCGGGGAGCTGTTTTTT
CASQNTGELFF
>TRBV20-1|-|-|12|TRBJ2-2
TGCAGTGCTAGCGGGAACACCGGGGAGCTGTTTTTT
CSASGNTGELFF
>TRBV28|-|-|12|TRBJ1-6
TGTGCCAGCGCCGACCTCAATTCACCCCTCCACTTT
CASADLNSPLHF
>TRBV7-9|TRBD2|-|18|TRBJ2-5
TGTGCCAGCAGCCGACGACCTCTTCTAGCGGACCTCCAAGAGACCCAGTACTTC
CASSRRPLLADLQETQYF
>TRBV20-1|-|few|12|TRBJ1-2
TGCAGTGCTAGCGTAGCTAACTATGGCTACACCTTC
CSASVANYGYTF
>TRBV27|TRBD1|-|14|TRBJ1-1
TGTGCCAGCAGACAGACAGGGGGGAACACTGAAGCTTTCTTT
CASRQTGGNTEAFF
>TRBV2|-|few|14|TRBJ1-5
TGTGCCAGCAGCCTGGAGATACGCAATCAGCCCCAGCATTTT
CASSLEIRNQPQHF
>TRBV6-5|-|few|13|TRBJ2-1
TGTGCCAGCAGATACGACTCCTACAATGAGCAGTTCTTC
CASRYDSYNEQFF
>TRBV7-6|TRBD1|few|14|TRBJ1-6
TGTGCCAGCAGTATCGGACAGGGAAATTCACCCCTCCACTTT
CASSIGQGNSPLHF
>TRBV20-1|-|-|11|TRBJ2-7
TGCAGTGCCCCTGAAAGCTACGAGCAGTACTTC
CSAPESYEQYF
>TRBV19|-|-|14|TRBJ2-7
TGTGCCAGTATGGAGGGGACGGGCGACTACGAGCAGTACTTC
CASMEGTGDYEQYF
>TRBV9|TRBD2|-|16|TRBJ2-1
TGTGCCAGCAGCGTAGGTCCAGCGGGAGGGTTCAATGAGCAGTTCTTC
CASSVGPAGGFNEQFF
>TRBV11-2|TRBD1|-|14|TRBJ2-2
TGTGCCAGCCACGGGACAGGGAACACCGGGGAGCTGTTTTTT
CASHGTGNTGELFF
>TRBV5-5|-|-|13|TRBJ1-5
TGTGCCAGCAGCGCCCTGTTCAATCAGCCCCAGCATTTT
CASSALFNQPQHF
>TRBV28|-|-|15|TRBJ1-3
TGTGCCAGCAGCTTTAGAAGAGTCTCTGGAAACACCATATATTTT
CASSFRRVSGNTIYF
>TRBV20-1|TRBD2|few|15|TRBJ2-3
TGCAGTGCCAACCCCGGGAGGGCCAGCGTTGATACGCAGTATTTT
CSANPGRASVDTQYF
>TRBV2|TRBD2|-|13|TRBJ2-7
TGTGCCAGCAGGGGGACTAGCGGGAGGGCCCAGTACTTC
CASRGTSGRAQYF
>TRBV5-8|-|-|16|TRBJ2-5
TGTGCCAGCAGCCAAACGTGGCTGGGGAGCGGCGAGACCCAGTACTTC
CASSQTWLGSGETQYF
>TRBV30|-|-|16|TRBJ2-7
TGTGCCTGGAGTACAGGGGGCCTAGCGGGACCCTACGAGCAGTACTTC
CAWSTGGLAGPYEQYF
>TRBV20-1|-|-|15|TRBJ2-7
TGCAGTGCTCACTGGGGGAACAGGGGGGGCGACGAGCAGTACTTC
CSAHWGNRGGDEQYF
>TRBV6-2/TRBV6-3|-|few|14|TRBJ2-5
TGTGCCAGCAGTTCGCTAGGTTTTCAAGAGACCCAGTACTTC
CASSSLGFQETQYF
>TRBV24-1|-|few|15|TRBJ2-3
TGTGCCACCAGTGATTTTCAGCTAGGAGGAGATACGCAGTATTTT
CATSDFQLGGDTQYF
>TRBV27|-|few|14|TRBJ1-1
TGTGCCAGCAGGCAGAACCCAGAGAACACTGAAGCTTTCTTT
CASRQNPENTEAFF
>TRBV21-1|-|-|17|TRBJ2-7
TGTGCCAGCAGCAAAGTAAGGATAGGGCGCCGGGGCCACGAGCAGTACTTC
CASSKVRIGRRGHEQYF
>TRBV12-3/TRBV12-4|-|-|16|TRBJ1-6
TGTGCCAGCAGAGCCGTGTGGGGAGGCGGTAATTCACCCCTCCACTTT
CASRAVWGGGNSPLHF
>TRBV28|TRBD1|-|15|TRBJ1-5
TGTGGGTGCAGGGGGGGAAGAGGTAGCAATCAGCCCCAGCATTTT
CGCRGGRGSNQPQHF
>TRBV28|TRBD1|few|16|TRBJ1-5
TGTGCCAGCAGTGACTCCGGTGGACAGGGCAATCAGCCCCAGCATTTT
CASSDSGGQGNQPQHF
>TRBV12-3/TRBV12-4|-|-|15|TRBJ2-7
TGTGCCAGCAGTGCTCCGGGACATAAGTCCTACGAGCAGTACTTC
CASSAPGHKSYEQYF
>TRBV28|-|few|14|TRBJ1-2
TGTGCCAGCAGTTCGGAGGGATATTTTGGTGGCTACACCTTC
CASSSEGYFGGYTF
>TRBV28|-|few|14|TRBJ2-7
TGTGCCACCGCGAACGGAGAAGGGAACTACGAGCAGTACTTC
CATANGEGNYEQYF